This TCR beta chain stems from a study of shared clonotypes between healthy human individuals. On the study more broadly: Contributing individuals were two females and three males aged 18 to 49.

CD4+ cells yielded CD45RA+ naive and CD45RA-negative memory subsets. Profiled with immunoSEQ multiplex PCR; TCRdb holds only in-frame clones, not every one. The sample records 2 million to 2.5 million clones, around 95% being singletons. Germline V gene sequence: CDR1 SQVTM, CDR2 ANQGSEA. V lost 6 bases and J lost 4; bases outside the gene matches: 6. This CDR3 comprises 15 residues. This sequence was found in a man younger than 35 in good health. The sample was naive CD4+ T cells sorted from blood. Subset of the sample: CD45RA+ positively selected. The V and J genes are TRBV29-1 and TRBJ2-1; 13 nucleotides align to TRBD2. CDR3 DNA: TGCAGCGTAGGACAACTAGCGGGAGGGTACAATGAGCAGTTCTTC. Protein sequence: CSVGQLAGGYNEQFF.